The present TCR beta chain was sequenced within a study of blood T cell repertoires in COVID-19. Overall study: Donors in the United States, Italy and Spain gave samples during acute or convalescent COVID-19. Sample material is recorded as cDNA or gDNA derived from T cells, B-cell-depleted T cells, or PBMCs.

The V segment lost 4 bases and the J segment 4 bases; nucleotides outside the gene matches: 6. Per the germline V gene, CDR1 is LGHDT and CDR2 is YNNKEL (reference sequence). The CDR3 totals 14 residues. In the authors' workflow: Researchers report that nucleated cell counts were estimated from reference gene primer amplification. Measured with immunoSEQ multiplex PCR; TCRdb has only the in-frame clones, and not every one. V and J calls and clone size are as listed in that table; D and trimming were resolved from the DNA. The sample contains 200,000 to 250,000 clones, about 89% of which appear only once.

The source material was peripheral blood. V and J are TRBV3-1 (or the pseudogene TRBV3-2) and TRBJ1-1, with 7 bases identical to TRBD1. This receptor was obtained from a man between 60 and 75 years old who had recovered from COVID-19. CDR3 nucleotides: TGTGCCAGCAGCCTGCCAGGGGGGCTCACTGAAGCTTTCTTT. Its translation is CASSLPGGLTEAFF.